This is a list of T cell receptor beta chains from one sample in a study of early T cells in non-severe SARS-CoV-2 infection. MiXCR, applied by TCRdb to the 5' RACE reads, yields one record per CDR3 protein. The sample lists about 56,000 distinct CDR3 sequences, 8% to 11% occurring once. The sample was whole blood. All receptors derive from an adult who was a healthcare worker with PCR-confirmed SARS-CoV-2 infection or an uninfected control (not recorded which). Both conserved end residues are part of each CDR3. Fields, in order: clone size, J gene, V gene, D gene, CDR3 DNA, CDR3 protein. The D gene is left open where the match is weak. Some rows have no size entry. The others give once, few or many, or a class for an expanded clone.

>many|TRBJ1-2|TRBV7-2|TRBD1
TGTGCCAGCAGCTCGGACAGGGTCTATGGCTACACCTTC
CASSSDRVYGYTF
>.|TRBJ1-2|TRBV7-8|.
TGTGCCAGCAGCCCCCGCGGAGGCGGGTATGGCTACACCTTC
CASSPRGGGYGYTF
>few|TRBJ2-7|TRBV4-1|.
TGCGCCAGCAGCCAAGCAAGAGGGGGAGAGCAGTACTTC
CASSQARGGEQYF
>few|TRBJ1-1|TRBV29-1|.
TGCAGCGGGGGAAGTGGGACTGAAGCTTTCTTT
CSGGSGTEAFF
>many|TRBJ1-1|TRBV18|.
TGTGCCAGCTCCACGTACACGGCTAACACTGAAGCTTTCTTT
CASSTYTANTEAFF
>few|TRBJ1-3|TRBV29-1|.
TGCAGCTACTCCTCTGGAAACACCATATATTTT
CSYSSGNTIYF
>few|TRBJ2-5|TRBV21-1|.
TGTGCCAGCAGCATGACGGAAGGCGGGAGGGTCCAAGAGACCCAGTACTTC
CASSMTEGGRVQETQYF
>.|TRBJ1-1|TRBV27|TRBD1
TGTGCCAGCAGTTCTACAGGGGGCAGGATGAACACTGAAGCTTTCTTT
CASSSTGGRMNTEAFF
>many|TRBJ2-3|TRBV27|.
TGTGCCAGCAGTTCCGGGGCGGCTAGCACAGATACGCAGTATTTT
CASSSGAASTDTQYF
>.|TRBJ2-3|TRBV25-1|TRBD2
TGTGCCAGCTCCCCCCGTCGGACTAGCGGGAGTGCAGATACGCAGTATTTT
CASSPRRTSGSADTQYF
>.|TRBJ2-7|TRBV6-1|.
TGTGCCAGCACCGGGGTCTGGGAGCAGTACTTC
CASTGVWEQYF
>many|TRBJ2-7|TRBV7-2|.
TGTGCCAGCAGCCCCAGAGGCGGGGAGCAGTACTTC
CASSPRGGEQYF
>.|TRBJ2-1|TRBV30|TRBD2
TGTGCCTGGAGTGTGGGACTAGCGTTCTACAATGAGCAGTTCTTC
CAWSVGLAFYNEQFF
>.|TRBJ2-7|TRBV7-8|TRBD1
TGTGCCAGCAGCTCCCGGGGCAGGGGGCAATACGAGCAGTACTTC
CASSSRGRGQYEQYF
>many|TRBJ2-7|TRBV7-9|TRBD1
TGTGCCAGCAGCGGACAGGGTGGCGAGCAGTACTTC
CASSGQGGEQYF
>few|TRBJ2-5|TRBV19|TRBD1
TGTGCCAGTAGTATCGCGGGACAGGGAACAGAGACCCAGTACTTC
CASSIAGQGTETQYF
>many|TRBJ2-7|TRBV2|.
TGTGCCAGCAGTGATAAAGGTCGGGGCTCTTACGAGCAGTACTTC
CASSDKGRGSYEQYF
>many|TRBJ1-6|TRBV5-1|.
TGCGCCAGCCGAGGGGAAACAAATTCACCCCTCCACTTT
CASRGETNSPLHF
>many|TRBJ2-1|TRBV9|.
TGTGCCAGCAGCATAAGCGGCTTCTACAATGAGCAGTTCTTC
CASSISGFYNEQFF
>many|TRBJ1-2|TRBV10-3|.
TGTGCCATCAGCGACAAGCTTAACTATGGCTACACCTTC
CAISDKLNYGYTF
>.|TRBJ1-2|TRBV2|.
TGTGCCAGAGGGAATAACTATGGCTACACCTTC
CARGNNYGYTF
>many|TRBJ2-6|TRBV18|.
TGTGCCAGCTCGCCGGATATGGGGTCTGGGGCCAACGTCCTGACTTTC
CASSPDMGSGANVLTF
>few|TRBJ2-2|TRBV6-5|.
TGTGCCAGCAGTTACTGGATCCCTCACACCGGGGAGCTGTTTTTT
CASSYWIPHTGELFF
>many|TRBJ2-4|TRBV20-1|.
TGCAGTGCCACCGGGACCGACATTCAGTACTTC
CSATGTDIQYF
>.|TRBJ2-7|TRBV4-3|.
TGCGCCAGCAGCCAAGATCTTCCAGGCAGATCCTACGAGCAGTACTTC
CASSQDLPGRSYEQYF
>few|TRBJ2-3|TRBV2|TRBD2
TGTGCCAGCAAGGCGGGACTAGCATCAGATACGCAGTATTTT
CASKAGLASDTQYF
>.|TRBJ2-3|TRBV20-1|.
TGCAGTGCTAGTGGTAGCGGCAAACCAGATACGCAGTATTTT
CSASGSGKPDTQYF
>few|TRBJ1-6|TRBV9|.
TGTGCCAGCAGCCCGACCGGACAGCTAAATTCACCCCTCCACTTT
CASSPTGQLNSPLHF